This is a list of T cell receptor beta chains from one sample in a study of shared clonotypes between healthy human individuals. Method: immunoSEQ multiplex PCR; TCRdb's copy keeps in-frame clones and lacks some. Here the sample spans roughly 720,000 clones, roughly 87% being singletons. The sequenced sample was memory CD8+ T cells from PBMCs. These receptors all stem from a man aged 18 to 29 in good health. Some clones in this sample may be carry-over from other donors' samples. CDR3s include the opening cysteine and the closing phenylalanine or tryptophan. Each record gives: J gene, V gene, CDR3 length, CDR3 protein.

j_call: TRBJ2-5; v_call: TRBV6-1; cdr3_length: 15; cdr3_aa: CASSEDYPTSETQYF
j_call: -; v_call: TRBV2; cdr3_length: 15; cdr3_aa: CASRYDPGQGFEQYF
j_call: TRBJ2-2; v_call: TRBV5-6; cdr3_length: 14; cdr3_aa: CASSLGRMAKELFF
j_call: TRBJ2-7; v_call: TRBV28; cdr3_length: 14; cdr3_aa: CASSLGTRGYEQYF
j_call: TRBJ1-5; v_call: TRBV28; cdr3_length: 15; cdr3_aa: CASSLWGSRNQPQHF
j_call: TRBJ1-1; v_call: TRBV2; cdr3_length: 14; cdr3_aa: CASSEIREYTEAFF
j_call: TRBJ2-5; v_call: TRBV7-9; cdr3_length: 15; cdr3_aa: CASSFPGPVQETQYF
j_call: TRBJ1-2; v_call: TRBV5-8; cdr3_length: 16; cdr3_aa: CASSLNPPGFINGYTF
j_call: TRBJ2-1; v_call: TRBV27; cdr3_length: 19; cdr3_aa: CASSFSTGTSGTQYNEQFF
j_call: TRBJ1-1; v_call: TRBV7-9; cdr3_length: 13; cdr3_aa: CASSLLTGTEAFF
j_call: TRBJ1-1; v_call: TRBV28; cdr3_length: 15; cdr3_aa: CASSLVWGENTEAFF
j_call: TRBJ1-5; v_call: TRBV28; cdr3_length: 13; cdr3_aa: CASSRDSNQPQHF
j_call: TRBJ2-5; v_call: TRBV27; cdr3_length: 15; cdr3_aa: CASSSKRERRETQYF
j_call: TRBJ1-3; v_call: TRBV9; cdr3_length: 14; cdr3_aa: CASSAAQAGNTIYF
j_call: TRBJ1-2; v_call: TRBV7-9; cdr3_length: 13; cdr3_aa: CASSADPHYGYTF
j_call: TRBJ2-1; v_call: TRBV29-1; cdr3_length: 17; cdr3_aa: CSVVGTGGASSYNEQFF
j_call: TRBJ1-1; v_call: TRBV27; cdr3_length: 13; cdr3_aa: CASSSLDRSDAFF
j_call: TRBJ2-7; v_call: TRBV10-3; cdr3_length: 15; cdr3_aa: CAISDGAGDLREQYF
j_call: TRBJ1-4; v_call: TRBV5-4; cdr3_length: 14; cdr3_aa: CASSPDLGGEKLFF
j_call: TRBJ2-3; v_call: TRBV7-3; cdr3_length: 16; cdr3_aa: CASSSGLAGSTDTQYF
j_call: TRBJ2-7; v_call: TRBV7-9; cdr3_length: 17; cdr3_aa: CASTDGRGLIPPYEQYF
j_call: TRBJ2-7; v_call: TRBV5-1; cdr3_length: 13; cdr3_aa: CASSLGASYEQYF
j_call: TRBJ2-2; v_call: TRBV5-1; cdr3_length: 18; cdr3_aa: CASSLPYRLAGNTGELFF
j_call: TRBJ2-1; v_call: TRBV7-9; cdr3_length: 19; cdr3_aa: CASSFRWIGLAGGGHEQFF
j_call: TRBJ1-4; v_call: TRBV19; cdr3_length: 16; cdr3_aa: CASISRTRLGNEKLFF
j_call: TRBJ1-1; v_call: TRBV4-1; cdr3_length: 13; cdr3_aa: CASSQGLRAPAFF
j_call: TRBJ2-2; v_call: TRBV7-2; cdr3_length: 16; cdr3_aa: CASSPWTSGNTGELFF
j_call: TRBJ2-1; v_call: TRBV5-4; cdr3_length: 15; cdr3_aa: CASSLRAGRYNEQFF
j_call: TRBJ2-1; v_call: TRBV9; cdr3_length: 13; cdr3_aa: CASSVEWDNEQFF
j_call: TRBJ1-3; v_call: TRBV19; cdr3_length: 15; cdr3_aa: CASSGWVFTGNTIYF
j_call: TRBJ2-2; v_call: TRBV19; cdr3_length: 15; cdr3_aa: CASSIGVWDTGELFF
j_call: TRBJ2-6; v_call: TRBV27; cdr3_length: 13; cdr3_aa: CASSPGGANVLTF
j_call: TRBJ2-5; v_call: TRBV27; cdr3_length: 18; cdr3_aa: CASSLITVTGRAQETQYF
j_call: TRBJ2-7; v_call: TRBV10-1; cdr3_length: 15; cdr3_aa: CASSEFRGSAYEQYF
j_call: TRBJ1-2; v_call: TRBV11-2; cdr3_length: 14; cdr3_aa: CASSLRSPAYGYTF
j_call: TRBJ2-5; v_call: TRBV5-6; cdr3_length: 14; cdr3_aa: CASSRGQLPETQYF
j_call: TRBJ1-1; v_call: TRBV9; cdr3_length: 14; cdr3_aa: CASSAGTGSFAAFF
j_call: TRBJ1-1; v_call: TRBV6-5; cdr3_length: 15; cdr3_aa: CASSYVPQGRTEAFF
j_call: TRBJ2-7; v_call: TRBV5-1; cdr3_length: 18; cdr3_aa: CASSTYFSGTGKLNEQYF
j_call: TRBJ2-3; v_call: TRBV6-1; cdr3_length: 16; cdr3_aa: CASSDRDRGHTDTQYF
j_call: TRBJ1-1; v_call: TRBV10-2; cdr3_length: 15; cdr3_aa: CASTPRTGENTEAFF
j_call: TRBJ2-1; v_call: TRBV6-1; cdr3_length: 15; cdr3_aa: CASRTGINSYNEQFF
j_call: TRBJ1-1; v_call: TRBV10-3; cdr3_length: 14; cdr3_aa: CAISELGQSSVAFF
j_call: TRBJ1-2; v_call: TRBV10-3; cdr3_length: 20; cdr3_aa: CAISESIRGPGQPTNYGYTF
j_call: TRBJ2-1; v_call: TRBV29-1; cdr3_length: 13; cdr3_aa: CSVEEGLAIEQFF
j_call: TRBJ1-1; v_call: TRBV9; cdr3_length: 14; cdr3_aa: CASSPRALVTEAFF
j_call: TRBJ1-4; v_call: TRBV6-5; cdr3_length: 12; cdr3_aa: CASSPYNEKLFF
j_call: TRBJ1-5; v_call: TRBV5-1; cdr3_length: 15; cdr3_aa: CASSPSDRSNQPQHF
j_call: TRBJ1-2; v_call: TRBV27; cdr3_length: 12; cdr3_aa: CASKVLGSGYTF
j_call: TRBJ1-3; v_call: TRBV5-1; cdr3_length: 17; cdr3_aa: CASSLGLGPGSGNTIYF